This TCR beta chain was captured by sequencing in a study of blood T cell repertoires in COVID-19. With 4 bases removed from V and 4 bases from J, the gap between germline ends came to 7 bases. The CDR3 spans 12 residues. Looked up from germline, CDR1 is LNHDA and CDR2 is SQIVND (reference sequence). The method was immunoSEQ multiplex PCR; TCRdb's version includes in-frame clones alone and lacks a portion of them. The sample contains a few hundred thousand clones, roughly 90% of which appear only once. There are a few counts of this clone. Sequencing used peripheral blood. The source is a woman in her sixties or seventies with COVID-19, enrolled during active disease. This chain links TRBV19 with TRBJ1-2, with TRBD1 as a possible D gene (5 bases). The CDR3 loop is CASSKTVYGYTF. The CDR3 DNA is TGTGCCAGTAGTAAGACAGTCTATGGCTACACCTTC.